This passage covers 16 T cell receptor beta chains from one sample sequenced in a study of T cell responses to AZD1222 COVID-19 vaccine. Only in-frame clones appear in the TCRdb table, and some are missing; sequencing was by immunoSEQ multiplex PCR. Altogether about 120,000 clones are present, 80% to 85% being singletons, with the ten largest covering roughly 10%. Sequences were derived from peripheral blood, sampled on day 0 of AZD1222 vaccination. These TCRs come from an adult in good health.

This rearrangement joins TRBV29-1 to TRBJ2-7; the match to TRBD1 covers 8 bases. Germline trimming cut 8 bases from V and 3 bases from J; bases unmatched to any gene: 9. CDR1 is SQVTM and CDR2 is ANQGSEA in the germline V gene. This CDR3 has 13 amino acids. In nucleotides, the CDR3 is TGCAGCATTTGGACAGGGAAGGTCTACGAGCAGTACTTC. This gives the protein CSIWTGKVYEQYF.

The rearrangement uses TRBV3-1 (or the pseudogene TRBV3-2) and TRBJ2-3; D gene ambiguous. V shed 4 bases and J shed 6 bases, with 11 bases lying between them. This CDR3 region has 13 residues. Germline V gene sequence: CDR1 LGHDT, CDR2 YNNKEL (reference sequence). DNA of the CDR3: TGTGCCAGCAGCCTTAACTATTTGGATACGCAGTATTTT. Translating it yields CASSLNYLDTQYF.

The rearrangement joins TRBV9 to TRBJ2-1; 9 bases are a match to TRBD2. V shed 3 bases, J shed 7 bases, and the junction held 8 bases outside the gene matches. The CDR3 is 15 residues long. CDR1 is SGDLS, CDR2 YYNGEE, per germline. The chain's CDR3 is CASSALAGFGNEQFF. CDR3 in DNA: TGTGCCAGCAGCGCCCTAGCGGGGTTTGGAAATGAGCAGTTCTTC.

This clone was seen only a few times. The V call is TRBV29-1, the J call TRBJ2-3; 8 bases fit TRBD2. The CDR3 totals 15 residues. The trim removed 7 bases at V and 0 bases at J, leaving 9 bases unmatched. Germline-derived CDR1 and CDR2 are SQVTM and ANQGSEA. This CDR3 reads CSATPPSGSTDTQYF. CDR3 sequence (DNA): TGCAGCGCCACTCCCCCTAGCGGGAGCACAGATACGCAGTATTTT.

This clone was observed a few times. The gene calls are TRBV6-2 or TRBV6-3 and TRBJ1-5; 7 nucleotides agree with TRBD1. The junction had 8 bases not matched to a gene; V was cut back by 0 bases and J by 3 bases. From germline, CDR1 is MNHEY and CDR2 SVGEGT. This CDR3 contains 17 residues. CDR3 DNA: TGTGCCAGCAGTTACTCCGCGACAGGGATTAACAATCAGCCCCAGCATTTT. It translates to CASSYSATGINNQPQHF.

The genes are TRBV7-9 and TRBJ1-6; D may be TRBD1 (6 bases). V lost 6 bases, J lost 9 bases, and 9 bases lay in between. The CDR3 runs 12 residues. The germline CDR1 and CDR2 sequences are SEHNR and FQNEAQ (reference sequence). CDR3 nucleotides: TGTGCCAGCAGTGAAGGGGGTTCACCCCTCCACTTT. It specifies CASSEGGSPLHF.

The chain carries TRBV13 and TRBJ2-1; 8 nucleotides align to TRBD2. This CDR3 has 12 residues. The germline V gene has CDR1 PRHDT and CDR2 FYEKMQ (reference sequence). V dropped 5 bases and J dropped 7; count of bases not matched to a gene: 1. CDR3 in amino acids: CASSLAGNEQFF. The CDR3 DNA reads as TGTGCCAGCAGCCTAGCGGGTAATGAGCAGTTCTTC.

The V gene is TRBV7-2, the J gene TRBJ2-7; tentative D call: TRBD2 (6 bases). Looked up from germline, CDR1 is SGHTA and CDR2 is FQGNSA. V lost 4 bases and J 0 bases, leaving 16 bases between the germline ends. This CDR3 is 16 amino acids long. CDR3 residues: CASSSLGAGLSYEQYF. CDR3 DNA: TGTGCCAGCAGCTCCCTCGGGGCGGGGCTCTCCTACGAGCAGTACTTC.

The J gene is TRBJ2-4, the V gene TRBV6-2 or TRBV6-3; D uncertain. CDR1 is MNHEY, CDR2 SVGEGT, per germline. This CDR3 spans 13 amino acids. V lost 3 bases to trimming and J lost 4 bases, with 7 bases between them. Here the CDR3 DNA reads TGTGCCAGCAGTTATGGTGGAAAAAACATTCAGTACTTC. It yields the protein CASSYGGKNIQYF.

This clone has a handful of counts. The V and J genes are TRBV2 and TRBJ1-1, with TRBD1 identical over 9 bases. CDR1 and CDR2 (germline): SNHLY, FYNNEI. Trimming at V came to 5 bases and at J to 7 bases, leaving 5 bases not matched to a gene. The CDR3 totals 13 residues. CDR3 bases: TGTGCCAGCAGTCCTGGACAGGGGCTTGAAGCTTTCTTT. It codes for CASSPGQGLEAFF.

The rearrangement links TRBV12-3 or TRBV12-4 to TRBJ2-5; no definite D call. The CDR3 is 13 residues long. Deletions cut 0 bases from V and 1 base from J, with 3 bases between. The CDR3 spells CASSLASQETQYF. CDR3 sequence (DNA): TGTGCCAGCAGTTTAGCCAGCCAAGAGACCCAGTACTTC.

The chain joins TRBV2 to TRBJ1-2, with 8 bases that match TRBD1. V gave up 6 bases and J gave up 6 bases; unmatched junction bases: 6. The germline V gene has CDR1 SNHLY and CDR2 FYNNEI. CDR3 length equals 13 residues. The CDR3 DNA follows: TGTGCCAGCAGAGGACAGGGTCTACATGGCTACACCTTC. It codes for CASRGQGLHGYTF. The variable domain in full, with the rest retrieved from reference TRBV2 and TRBJ1-2, is EPEVTQTPSHQVTQMGQEVILRCVPISNHLYFYWYRQILGQKVEFLVSFYNNEISEKSEIFDDQFSVERPDGSNFTLKIRSTKLEDSAMYFCASRGQGLHGYTFGSGTRLTVV.

V gene TRBV7-9 combines with J gene TRBJ2-7; D remains ambiguous. The V gene's germline CDR1 is SEHNR and CDR2 FQNEAQ (reference sequence). With 5 bases removed from V and 4 bases from J, the gap between germline ends came to 9 bases. The CDR3 contains 12 residues. The CDR3 nucleotides read TGTGCCAGCAGCAGAACTCCTTACGAGCAGTACTTC. Its translation: CASSRTPYEQYF.

The gene calls are TRBV7-3 and TRBJ2-1, with 7 bases matching TRBD2. Looked up from germline, CDR1 is SGHTA and CDR2 is FQGTGA. The CDR3 runs to 14 residues. After removal of 5 bases from V and 5 bases from J, the junction contained 6 bases not matched to a gene. The CDR3 is CASSELADNNEQFF. The DNA of the CDR3 is TGTGCCAGCAGCGAGCTAGCGGATAACAATGAGCAGTTCTTC.

The rearrangement links TRBV19 to TRBJ2-3, with D uncertain. Germline values: CDR1 LNHDA, CDR2 SQIVND (reference sequence). V lost 3 bases, J lost 4 bases, and 14 bases lay in between. This CDR3 comprises 15 residues. This chain's CDR3 is CASSIWGKDADTQYF. Here the CDR3 DNA reads TGTGCCAGTAGTATCTGGGGTAAGGATGCAGATACGCAGTATTTT. The full variable domain, its missing parts supplied by reference TRBV19 and TRBJ2-3, is DGGITQSPKYLFRKEGQNVTLSCEQNLNHDAMYWYRQDPGQGLRLIYYSQIVNDFQKGDIAEGYSVSREKKESFPLTVTSAQKNPTAFYLCASSIWGKDADTQYFGPGTRLTVL.

The sample holds a few counts of this clone. The chain couples TRBV24-1 to TRBJ2-2; 8 bases match TRBD1. The CDR3 covers 14 residues. J was trimmed by 6 bases and V by 10 bases; bases with no gene match: 9. Germline V lookup: CDR1 KGHDR, CDR2 SFDVKD. The CDR3 protein is CATSDRETAGELFF. CDR3 nucleotides: TGTGCCACTTCGGACAGGGAGACCGCCGGGGAGCTGTTTTTT.